This T cell receptor beta chain comes out of a study of regulatory T cells in long-lasting Graves disease. On the study more broadly: Those Graves' patients who were newly diagnosed had been on antithyroid drugs under 3 months.

A total of 12 residues make up the CDR3, ends included. This clonotype appeared a few times. The CDR3 ends on some other residue instead of the conserved phenylalanine or tryptophan, so this is likely a read error. The limits of the CDR3 on the DNA are not certain, so only TCRdb's listed CDR3 is given. In building TCR beta libraries, iRepertoire HTBI primers were used together with Arm-PCR of CDR3 regions. TCRdb used MiXCR to reprocess the multiplex PCR reads, holding one entry per CDR3 protein. The profile shows hundreds of thousands of distinct CDR3 sequences, over 15% of them singletons. Time point in this sample: newly diagnosed GD, antithyroid drugs for less than 3 months. RNA from PBMCs was the source of the TCR library. EDTA tubes received around 9 milliliters of collected peripheral blood. The same sample was also used in a study of T cells in Graves' hyperthyroidism and ophthalmopathy.

This sample comprised peripheral blood mononuclear cells (PBMCs), obtained at new diagnosis, from a patient treated with antithyroid drugs. This chain links TRBV12-3 or TRBV12-4 with TRBJ2-1. The sequence was collected from a man aged 35-49 years with Graves disease. The CDR3 sequence: CASSPKVTEEFL.